These T cell receptor beta chains were read from a single sample in a study of blood T cell repertoires in COVID-19. Repertoires were generated with immunoSEQ multiplex PCR, while TCRdb's copy carries only in-frame clones and drops some. Among some 150,000 clones listed, about 90% were seen once. Sequencing input: PBMCs or T cells enriched from blood (not recorded which). Receptors were obtained from a human donor with acute COVID-19. The donor label of this sample is uncertain. Each CDR3 is given with its conserved first and last residue. The order of the fields is V gene, D gene, clone size, J gene, CDR3 DNA, CDR3 protein. A D gene is named only where the DNA matches it firmly. Clone size is not always given. Where it is, it says once, few, many or a class for expanded clones.

TRBV19	TRBD1	.	TRBJ1-1	TGTGCCAGTAGTAGTAACCACAGGGGGGACGAAGCTTTCTTT	CASSSNHRGDEAFF
TRBV19	.	.	TRBJ1-4	TGTGCCAGTAGCCTGGGAGGGGCGATTAATGAAAAACTGTTTTTT	CASSLGGAINEKLFF
TRBV10-1	TRBD1	.	TRBJ2-7	TGCGCCAGCAGCAAAGGGGACAGCGACGAGCAGTACTTC	CASSKGDSDEQYF
TRBV18	TRBD2	.	TRBJ2-3	TGTGCCAGTTTAGCGGGGACCACAGATACGCAGTATTTT	CASLAGTTDTQYF
TRBV7-3	.	.	TRBJ2-2	TGTGCCAGCAGCTTCAACAGGGCCGACACCGGGGAGCTGTTTTTT	CASSFNRADTGELFF
TRBV27	TRBD1	.	TRBJ1-5	TGTGCCAGCAGTCCGCTACAGGGGAGCAATCAGCCCCAGCATTTT	CASSPLQGSNQPQHF
TRBV19	.	.	TRBJ1-1	TGTGCCAGTAGCCCAGGGTACGTGAACACTGAAGCTTTCTTT	CASSPGYVNTEAFF
TRBV5-1	TRBD2	.	TRBJ2-1	TGCGCCAGCAGCTGGGGACTAGCGGCCAACAATGAGCAGTTCTTC	CASSWGLAANNEQFF
TRBV29-1	.	.	TRBJ1-1	TGCAGCGTTGAAGAGCAGGGGACTGAAGCTTTCTTT	CSVEEQGTEAFF
TRBV2	TRBD1	.	TRBJ1-2	TGTGCCAGCAGCGATATGGGACAGGCCGATGGCTACACCTTC	CASSDMGQADGYTF
TRBV7-9	TRBD1	.	TRBJ1-2	TGTGCCAGCAGCTCCCAGGGGGTTGGCGGCTACACCTTC	CASSSQGVGGYTF
TRBV7-2	.	.	TRBJ2-7	TGTGCCAGCAGCTTAGGAGCGGTTCGGGGGGAGCAGTACTTC	CASSLGAVRGEQYF
TRBV24-1	TRBD2	once	TRBJ2-3	TGTGCCACCAGTGTCGGCGGGGGGCGCACAGATACGCAGTATTTT	CATSVGGGRTDTQYF
TRBV19	TRBD1	.	TRBJ1-6	TGTGCCAGTGCCGCCTCGACAGGGGGGAATTCACCCCTCCACTTT	CASAASTGGNSPLHF
TRBV7-9	TRBD1	.	TRBJ2-7	TGTGCCTGCTCCGGACAGGGGGCCTACGAGCAGTACTTC	CACSGQGAYEQYF
TRBV6-4	.	once	TRBJ1-1	TGTGCCAGCCGTGTTCAGGAGGACACTGAAGCTTTCTTT	CASRVQEDTEAFF
TRBV6-1	TRBD1	.	TRBJ2-7	TGTGCCAGCAGTGAAGAGACAGGGCTATACGAGCAGTACTTC	CASSEETGLYEQYF
TRBV30	.	.	TRBJ2-3	TGTGCCTACCGGGGGACCACAGATACGCAGTATTTT	CAYRGTTDTQYF
TRBV6-5	.	.	TRBJ2-5	TGTGCCAGCAGCCTCAGCGGGCGAGAGACCCAGTACTTC	CASSLSGRETQYF
TRBV5-1	.	.	TRBJ2-5	TGCGCCAGCAGCTTGCGGGAAGGAGAGACCCAGTACTTC	CASSLREGETQYF
TRBV19	TRBD2	.	TRBJ2-7	TGTGCCAGTAGTCCGGGGGGCTCCTACGAGCAGTACTTC	CASSPGGSYEQYF
TRBV7-9	TRBD2	.	TRBJ2-3	TGTGCCAGCAGCCGATCTAGCGGGGGGGCTGGCACAGATACGCAGTATTTT	CASSRSSGGAGTDTQYF
TRBV3-1/TRBV3-2	TRBD2	.	TRBJ2-5	TGTGCCAGCAGCCTCCGCGGGGGGGCCAGAGAGACCCAGTACTTC	CASSLRGGARETQYF
TRBV7-2	.	.	TRBJ2-7	TGTGCCAGCAGCCTTAGTGTAACAGGGAGCTCCTACGAGCAGTACTTC	CASSLSVTGSSYEQYF
TRBV10-3	.	.	TRBJ1-5	TGTGCCATTGCCAAAAGGGGGAATCAGCCCCAGCATTTT	CAIAKRGNQPQHF
TRBV19	.	.	TRBJ1-2	TGTGCCAGTAGTATAGATCTAGGGAGATCGTATGGCTACACCTTC	CASSIDLGRSYGYTF
TRBV30	.	.	TRBJ2-7	TGTGCCTGGAGCAGGCGCTACGAGCAGTACTTC	CAWSRRYEQYF
TRBV6-2/TRBV6-3	.	few	TRBJ1-2	TGTGCCAGCAGTTACTCGAGGCAACAAAAAACTAACTATGGCTACACCTTC	CASSYSRQQKTNYGYTF
TRBV4-1	.	.	TRBJ1-1	TGCGCCAGCAAGAAAGAGAAGGGGCTCTACTTTGAAGCTTTCTTT	CASKKEKGLYFEAFF
TRBV30	.	.	TRBJ1-2	TGTGCCTGGAGTACATCAGGGGCCGCCGGCTATGGCTACACCTTC	CAWSTSGAAGYGYTF
TRBV9	TRBD2	.	TRBJ2-5	TGTGCCAGCAGCCCCCATCTAGCGGGGGGAGAGGAGACCCAGTACTTC	CASSPHLAGGEETQYF
TRBV7-9	TRBD1	.	TRBJ1-2	TGTGCCAGCAGCTCAGGGGACAGGGTGGAGAATGGCTACACCTTC	CASSSGDRVENGYTF
TRBV24-1	TRBD1	.	TRBJ2-6	TGTGCCACCAGTGATCGCAGGGGGCCTGCCAACGTCCTGACTTTC	CATSDRRGPANVLTF
TRBV5-1	TRBD1	.	TRBJ1-5	TGCGCCAGCAGCCCAACCGGGACAGGGGTTAGTCAGCCCCAGCATTTT	CASSPTGTGVSQPQHF